Following are 18 T cell receptor beta chains from one sample sequenced in a study of shared clonotypes between healthy human individuals. Profiled with immunoSEQ multiplex PCR; TCRdb holds only in-frame clones, not every one. The sample contains around 620,000 clones, 85% to 95% of which appear only once. Naive CD8 populations comprised CD45RO-negative cells positively selected for CCR7, excluding terminally differentiated effector memory CD45RA+ cells. Sequences were obtained from naive CD8+ T cells sorted from blood. The receptors shown here come from a woman in her 30s in good health.

This clone was seen a single time. This chain uses TRBV10-3 with TRBJ1-5; 10 nucleotides align to TRBD1. Germline CDR1 and CDR2: ENHRY and SYGVKD. V shed 3 bases, J shed 3 bases, and the junction held 11 bases outside the gene matches. There are 18 residues in the CDR3. The CDR3 DNA sequence: TGTGCCATCAGTGATCCGGGACAGGGGCTTTATGACAATCAGCCCCAGCATTTT. Protein: CAISDPGQGLYDNQPQHF.

The chain recombines TRBV29-1 with TRBJ2-1; 11 bases map to TRBD2. J lost 6 bases, V lost 8 bases, and 6 bases had no gene match. Germline V gene lookup returns CDR1 SQVTM and CDR2 ANQGSEA. The CDR3 is 13 residues long. The DNA of the CDR3 is TGCAGCCCAGGGACTAGCGGTTCCAATGAGCAGTTCTTC. Amino acid sequence: CSPGTSGSNEQFF.

This clone has a single count. The chain couples TRBV18 to TRBJ2-7; 9 bases are shared with TRBD2. The CDR3 runs to 14 residues. The V gene end was trimmed by 4 bases and the J gene end by 4 bases; junction bases not matched to a gene: 5. Germline assignment: CDR1 KGHSH and CDR2 LQKENI. As DNA, the CDR3 is TGTGCCAGCTCACGGGGACTAGCAGTGTACGAGCAGTACTTC. Amino acid sequence: CASSRGLAVYEQYF. The full variable domain, rest sourced from reference TRBV18 and TRBJ2-7, is NAGVMQNPRHLVRRRGQEARLRCSPMKGHSHVYWYRQLPEEGLKFMVYLQKENIIDESGMPKERFSAEFPKEGPSILRIQQVVRGDSAAYFCASSRGLAVYEQYFGPGTRLTVT.

This rearrangement joins TRBV27 to TRBJ2-7; 8 nucleotides agree with TRBD2. V gave up 5 bases and J gave up 4 bases; unmatched junction bases: 7. The CDR3 is made up of 14 amino acids. Germline assignment: CDR1 MNHEY and CDR2 SMNVEV (reference sequence). This CDR3 reads CASSDHGGGYEQYF. The CDR3 nucleotides are TGTGCCAGCAGTGACCACGGGGGGGGTTACGAGCAGTACTTC.

The V and J genes are TRBV4-1 and TRBJ2-7, with D perhaps TRBD1 (8 bases). Germline CDR1 and CDR2: MGHRA and YSYEKL. The CDR3 loop spans 17 amino acids. With 1 base removed from V and 3 bases from J, the gap between germline ends came to 19 bases. CDR3 coding DNA: TGCGCCAGCAGCCAAGTTGGGGGGGACAGGCCGCTCTACGAGCAGTACTTC. Protein product: CASSQVGGDRPLYEQYF.

This clone was observed once. This chain connects TRBV27 to TRBJ2-7; TRBD1 aligns across 9 bases. V lost 4 bases and J lost 3; bases outside the gene matches: 4. The CDR3 runs 14 residues. The germline V gene has CDR1 MNHEY and CDR2 SMNVEV (reference sequence). The CDR3 protein is CASSSSTGGYEQYF. As DNA, the CDR3 is TGTGCCAGCAGTTCCTCGACAGGGGGCTACGAGCAGTACTTC.

This chain connects TRBV7-9 to TRBJ2-5; D possibly corresponds to TRBD2 (6 bases). The V end lost 4 bases, the J end lost 3 bases, and 15 bases lay between the germline ends. Germline loops: CDR1 SEHNR, CDR2 FQNEAQ (reference sequence). This CDR3 has 15 residues. The CDR3 nucleotides read TGTGCCAGCAGCTCGACAGCAAGGGAGGAAGAGACCCAGTACTTC. Protein sequence: CASSSTAREEETQYF.

The count of this clone is one. V and J are TRBV28 and TRBJ2-3; no clear D. Per germline, CDR1 MDHEN and CDR2 SYDVKM. The CDR3 has 16 residues. V was shortened by 5 bases and J by 1 base, with 16 bases between the two germline ends. The CDR3 is CASSPDSFGRTDTQYF. The CDR3 nucleotides read TGTGCCAGCAGTCCCGACTCCTTTGGGCGCACAGATACGCAGTATTTT.

The chain employs TRBV9 and TRBJ2-2, with D uncertain. The length of the CDR3 is 16 residues. With 5 bases removed from V and 7 bases from J, the gap between germline ends came to 21 bases. CDR1 is SGDLS, CDR2 YYNGEE, per germline. The CDR3 loop is CASRAATGRRNGELFF. CDR3 nucleotide sequence: TGTGCCAGCAGGGCGGCCACCGGACGCCGTAACGGGGAGCTGTTTTTT.

V is TRBV7-9 and J is TRBJ2-1; D is undetermined. Germline V CDR1 and CDR2: SEHNR, FQNEAQ (reference sequence). CDR3 length equals 12 residues. V was clipped by 3 bases and J by 8 bases, with 8 bases between them. The CDR3 sequence: CASSFGIDEQFF. CDR3 sequence (DNA): TGTGCCAGCAGCTTTGGGATCGATGAGCAGTTCTTC.

CDR3 residues: CASRFWVREGATGELFF. The CDR3 coding sequence is TGTGCCAGTAGATTTTGGGTTCGGGAGGGCGCCACCGGGGAGCTGTTTTTT. The rearrangement links TRBV19 to TRBJ2-2; 8 bases align to TRBD2. J was trimmed by 4 bases and V by 6 bases; bases with no gene match: 13. The CDR3 spans 17 residues. Germline CDR1 and CDR2: LNHDA and SQIVND (reference sequence).

The chain is built from TRBV18 and TRBJ1-1, with D hard to call. CDR3 size: 14 residues. Deletions cut 3 bases from V and 0 bases from J, with 8 bases between. In germline, CDR1 is KGHSH, CDR2 LQKENI. The CDR3 loop reads CASSPESVNTEAFF. CDR3 DNA sequence: TGTGCCAGCTCACCCGAGAGTGTGAACACTGAAGCTTTCTTT.

Here the CDR3 reads CASSLGGGGGDTQYF. DNA of the CDR3: TGTGCCAGCAGCTTAGGGGGTGGCGGCGGGGATACGCAGTATTTT. The rearrangement uses TRBV7-6 and TRBJ2-3; a possible D gene is TRBD2 (5 bases). Germline-derived CDR1 and CDR2 are SGHVS and FNYEAQ. Trimming cost V 1 base and J 6 bases, with 14 bases left between them. The CDR3 contains 15 residues.

With respect to this clone: Other DNA sequences within the sample encode an identical CDR3. V gene TRBV27 combines with J gene TRBJ2-2; D not resolved. The V end was cut by 2 bases, the J end by 8 bases, with 9 bases between. CDR3 length: 13 residues. The germline V gene has CDR1 MNHEY and CDR2 SMNVEV (reference sequence). The CDR3 sequence is CASSLRGAGELFF. The CDR3 nucleotides are TGTGCCAGCAGTTTACGTGGTGCAGGGGAGCTGTTTTTT.

V usage is TRBV11-2 and J usage is TRBJ2-7; no firm D call. Trimming removed 8 bases at V and 3 bases at J, with 5 bases between. Germline CDR1 SGHAT, CDR2 FQNNGV. This CDR3 contains 10 residues. The CDR3 here is CASGVYEQYF. DNA of the CDR3: TGTGCCAGCGGTGTCTACGAGCAGTACTTC.

CDR3 sequence (DNA): TGTGCCAGTAGAAGGGGGCGTAGGACTGAAGCTTTCTTT. Its protein is CASRRGRRTEAFF. The chain couples TRBV19 to TRBJ1-1; 7 nucleotides align to TRBD1. The ends lost 6 bases at V and 5 bases at J; junction bases unmatched: 6. The CDR3 is made up of 13 amino acids. Germline V gene data show CDR1 as LNHDA and CDR2 as SQIVND (reference sequence). The whole variable domain, remainder taken from reference TRBV19 and TRBJ1-1, is DGGITQSPKYLFRKEGQNVTLSCEQNLNHDAMYWYRQDPGQGLRLIYYSQIVNDFQKGDIAEGYSVSREKKESFPLTVTSAQKNPTAFYLCASRRGRRTEAFFGQGTRLTVV.

This chain links TRBV28 with TRBJ2-7, with 7 bases aligning to TRBD2. CDR1 and CDR2 from the germline V gene are MDHEN and SYDVKM. CDR3 length: 14 amino acids. The junction had 5 bases not matched to a gene; V was cut back by 3 bases and J by 3 bases. The CDR3 DNA sequence: TGTGCCAGCAGTTTTGGCGGGGGTGACTACGAGCAGTACTTC. This codes for CASSFGGGDYEQYF.

The J gene is TRBJ2-7, the V gene TRBV28; D gene unclear. Looked up from germline, CDR1 is MDHEN and CDR2 is SYDVKM. V gave up 3 bases and J gave up 5 bases, with 8 bases separating them. This CDR3 is 12 amino acids long. The CDR3 is CASSLDGHEQYF. CDR3 coding DNA: TGTGCCAGCAGTTTGGATGGCCACGAGCAGTACTTC.